The T cell receptor beta chain under discussion was sequenced for a study of blood T cell repertoires in COVID-19. For the study at large: Material from acute and convalescent COVID-19 was sourced from the United States, Italy and Spain. Sample material is recorded as cDNA or gDNA derived from T cells, B-cell-depleted T cells, or PBMCs.

Assay: immunoSEQ multiplex PCR; the TCRdb copy retains only in-frame clones and omits some. Among tens of thousands of clones listed, more than 75% were seen once. In its sample, this clone was seen a few times. The CDR3 is 18 residues long. V was shortened by 7 bases and J by 0 bases, with 19 bases between the two germline ends. CDR1 is MDHEN, CDR2 SYDVKM, per germline. Sequenced input: peripheral blood. This chain connects TRBV28 to TRBJ2-6; a weak D match, TRBD2 (6 bases). This TCR was sampled from a human donor in a cohort sampled during active COVID-19. The CDR3 DNA follows: TGTGCCAGCAAGGTAATGGCTAGCGCGAACTCTGGGGCCAACGTCCTGACTTTC. This sequence encodes CASKVMASANSGANVLTF.